This TCR beta chain came from a study of cytomegalovirus exposure and HLA in healthy donors. Study results and limitations: The majority of TCR sequences were rare, yet some public TCRs appeared in many donors.

The donors were in the roughly 120-subject validation cohort, distinct from the approximately 610-subject first cohort. Germline CDR1 SGHRS, CDR2 YFSETQ. The junction had 4 bases not matched to a gene; V was cut back by 3 bases and J by 6 bases. The CDR3 spans 13 residues. Using immunoSEQ multiplex PCR, the repertoire was profiled, and TCRdb retains in-frame clones only, with some absent. The sample records tens of thousands of clones, over 85% being singletons. Notes on this clone: Its antigen remains unidentified.

The rearrangement links TRBV5-1 to TRBJ2-7; 9 bases fit TRBD1. The receptor was derived from a young man in good health and CMV-seronegative. Sequencing was performed on PBMCs. CDR3 nucleotides: TGCGCCAGCAGCTGGGACAGGGTCTTCGAGCAGTACTTC. Translated: CASSWDRVFEQYF. Combining the CDR3 with reference TRBV5-1 and TRBJ2-7 gives the whole variable domain KAGVTQTPRYLIKTRGQQVTLSCSPISGHRSVSWYQQTPGQGLQFLFEYFSETQRNKGNFPGRFSGRQFSNSRSEMNVSTLELGDSALYLCASSWDRVFEQYFGPGTRLTVT.